Described below is a single T cell receptor (beta chain) sequence and its context. This sample was taken from a study of blood T cell repertoires in COVID-19. Turning to the study itself: The United States, Italy and Spain were the sources of the acute and convalescent COVID-19 samples.

Germline CDR1 is GTSNPN and CDR2 is SVGIG (reference sequence). V was pared by 0 bases and J by 5 bases, with 14 bases between. The CDR3 sequence is 15 residues long. Per the study methods: The assay estimated nucleated cells by amplifying reference gene primers. Profiling relied on immunoSEQ multiplex PCR, and the TCRdb table lists in-frame clones only, not all of them. That table gives V, J and clone size, and the DNA gave D and trimming. This sample has around 200,000 clones; more than 70% occur once, and the top ten carry about 1.7%. The TCR originated in a man aged 18 to 30 with active or convalescent COVID-19. Sequenced: peripheral blood. The chain combines TRBV30 with TRBJ2-1; D is undetermined. CDR3 sequence (DNA): TGTGCCTGGAGTGTGCGTACCCAAGCCGACAATGAGCAGTTCTTC. Translating it yields CAWSVRTQADNEQFF.